The 17 T cell receptor beta chains in this list originate from one sample, sequenced in a study of T cell changes during pregnancy in multiple sclerosis. This table comes from immunoSEQ multiplex PCR, and its TCRdb copy is limited to in-frame clones, with some not included. The sample records around 85,000 clones, over 80% being singletons. The sequencing here drew on PBMCs, taken in the first trimester of pregnancy. These TCRs come from a female donor in good health, serving as a control in a pregnancy study. Some clones in this sample may be carry-over from other donors' samples.

The CDR3, as DNA: TGCGCCAGCAGCCAAGACGGACAGTCCTCCTACAATGAGCAGTTCTTC. Translating it yields CASSQDGQSSYNEQFF. The chain is built from TRBV4-3 and TRBJ2-1; the D gene is possibly TRBD1 (6 bases). V shed 0 bases and J shed 0 bases, with 9 bases lying between them. Per the germline V gene, CDR1 is LGHNA and CDR2 is YSLEER. The CDR3 contains 16 residues.

The V call is TRBV7-9, the J call TRBJ2-7; a possible D gene is TRBD1 (6 bases). Trimming took 5 bases from V and 0 from J, leaving 17 bases between them. The CDR3 is 16 residues long. Germline V gene data show CDR1 as SEHNR and CDR2 as FQNEAQ (reference sequence). The CDR3 here is CASSPPRTDLSYEQYF. The CDR3 region has the DNA TGTGCCAGCAGCCCTCCACGGACAGACCTCTCCTACGAGCAGTACTTC.

For the CDR3, the DNA is TGTGCCAGCAGATGGACTAGCGGGAACGAGCAGTACTTC. This gives the protein CASRWTSGNEQYF. The chain carries TRBV6-5 and TRBJ2-7; 12 nucleotides match TRBD2. Trimming removed 6 bases from V and 5 bases from J; junction bases left unmatched: 2. CDR1 is MNHEY, CDR2 SVGAGI, per germline. This CDR3 is built from 13 residues.

A remark on this clone: One junction end disagrees with the germline gene, perhaps due to a read error. The rearrangement uses TRBV9 and TRBJ1-2; 9 positions agree with TRBD1. Germline loops: CDR1 SGDLS, CDR2 YYNGEE. The CDR3 extends over 17 amino acids. Here the CDR3 DNA reads TGTGCCAGCAGCGTAAGGGTCGCCGGGGACAGGGTCTATCGCTACACCTTC. Translated, it gives CASSVRVAGDRVYRYTF.

This chain links TRBV6-6 with TRBJ2-5, with D hard to call. The CDR3 runs 12 residues. V lost 7 bases and J 0 bases, leaving 6 bases between the germline ends. Germline V gives CDR1 MNHNY, CDR2 SVGAGI (reference sequence). CDR3 bases: TGTGCCAGCACAAGCTACCAAGAGACCCAGTACTTC. Translating gives CASTSYQETQYF.

The chain combines TRBV11-1 with TRBJ2-2; D is possibly TRBD2 (5 bases). There are 17 residues in the CDR3. Trimming took off 1 base at V and 4 bases at J, with 16 bases between the two ends. Germline loops: CDR1 SGHAT, CDR2 FQDESV (reference sequence). The CDR3 here is CASSLVASRLGTGELFF. Written as DNA, the CDR3 is TGTGCCAGCAGCTTAGTGGCTAGCCGGTTGGGCACCGGGGAGCTGTTTTTT.

CDR3 region: CASSLGPGQGYEQYF. The DNA for the CDR3 is TGTGCCAGCAGCTTAGGCCCGGGACAGGGATACGAGCAGTACTTC. The chain couples TRBV7-6 to TRBJ2-7; 9 nucleotides match TRBD1. CDR3 length: 15 amino acids. CDR1 is SGHVS and CDR2 is FNYEAQ in the germline V gene. Trimming took 1 base from V and 4 from J; bases not matched to a gene: 5.

The CDR3 protein is CASSLNGVPQYF. CDR3 DNA: TGCGCCAGCAGCCTGAACGGTGTGCCCCAGTACTTC. The chain combines TRBV4-1 with TRBJ2-5, with D unresolved. Germline V gives CDR1 MGHRA, CDR2 YSYEKL. The CDR3 is 12 residues long. V lost 4 bases to trimming and J lost 9 bases, with 12 bases between them.

This clone was detected only once. V is TRBV28 and J is TRBJ2-2; 12 bases match TRBD2. CDR3 length: 19 amino acids. V was clipped by 7 bases and J by 0 bases; unmatched bases: 12. CDR1 and CDR2 (germline): MDHEN, SYDVKM. The CDR3 nucleotides are TGTGCCAGCAACTTCCGTGGGCTAGCGGGAGGGCCGAACACCGGGGAGCTGTTTTTT. Translated: CASNFRGLAGGPNTGELFF.

The chain joins TRBV4-2 to TRBJ2-2, with 11 bases lining up with TRBD2. The germline V gene encodes CDR1 LGHNA and CDR2 YNFKEQ. The CDR3 has 16 residues. With 4 bases clipped from V and 5 bases from J, the junction kept 6 bases outside the gene matches. CDR3 loop: CASSPGTSGMTGELFF. CDR3 sequence (DNA): TGTGCCAGCAGCCCCGGGACTAGCGGAATGACCGGGGAGCTGTTTTTT.

This CDR3 reads CASSPLATSQETQYF. CDR3 sequence (DNA): TGTGCCAGCAGCCCCCTTGCCACATCTCAAGAGACCCAGTACTTC. V gene TRBV7-9 combines with J gene TRBJ2-5; D gene unclear. The CDR3 loop spans 15 amino acids. Trimming removed 5 bases at V and 2 bases at J, with 15 bases between. Germline CDR1 reads SEHNR; CDR2 reads FQNEAQ (reference sequence).

This chain uses TRBV29-1 with TRBJ1-1; possible D gene TRBD1, 5 bases. Germline V lookup: CDR1 SQVTM, CDR2 ANQGSEA. This CDR3 spans 13 amino acids. The ends were cut back, 5 bases at V and 1 base at J, with 11 bases in the middle. The CDR3 region has the DNA TGCAGCGTTCGTGCGGGGCCGAACACTGAAGCTTTCTTT. This sequence encodes CSVRAGPNTEAFF. The full variable domain, with the rest looked up from reference TRBV29-1 and TRBJ1-1, is SAVISQKPSRDICQRGTSLTIQCQVDSQVTMMFWYRQQPGQSLTLIATANQGSEATYESGFVIDKFPISRPNLTFSTLTVSNMSPEDSSIYLCSVRAGPNTEAFFGQGTRLTVV.

The chain uses TRBV5-4 and TRBJ2-1; TRBD2 aligns across 12 bases. The CDR3 has 14 residues. Germline CDR1 SGHNT, CDR2 YYREEE (reference sequence). Trimming removed 0 bases from V and 9 bases from J; junction bases left unmatched: 1. Here the CDR3 DNA reads TGTGCCAGCAGCTTGGCACTAGCGGGAGGTGAGCAGTTCTTC. Residues: CASSLALAGGEQFF.

The chain couples TRBV10-3 to TRBJ2-5, with 9 bases that match TRBD1. The junction had 11 bases not matched to a gene; V was cut back by 8 bases and J by 4 bases. CDR3 length: 15 amino acids. Per germline, CDR1 ENHRY and CDR2 SYGVKD. In DNA, the CDR3 is TGTGCCATCGGGGGCCCGGGACAGGGCGGAGAGACCCAGTACTTC. This codes for CAIGGPGQGGETQYF.

V gene TRBV28 combines with J gene TRBJ2-3; tentatively, D is TRBD2 (5 bases). The CDR3 totals 14 residues. Trimming removed 5 bases from V and 6 bases from J, with 15 bases in between. Germline CDR1 MDHEN, CDR2 SYDVKM. The CDR3, as DNA: TGTGCCAGCAGTCCTTTGACGGAGGAGGATACGCAGTATTTT. Protein: CASSPLTEEDTQYF. Full variable domain (outside the CDR3, taken from reference TRBV28 and TRBJ2-3): DVKVTQSSRYLVKRTGEKVFLECVQDMDHENMFWYRQDPGLGLRLIYFSYDVKMKEKGDIPEGYSVSREKKERFSLILESASTNQTSMYLCASSPLTEEDTQYFGPGTRLTVL.

The chain joins TRBV2 to TRBJ1-1; D call uncertain. Germline V gene lookup returns CDR1 SNHLY and CDR2 FYNNEI. The V end was cut by 7 bases, the J end by 2 bases, with 11 bases between. The CDR3 spans 13 residues. CDR3 amino acids: CASTRFRNTEAFF. The DNA for the CDR3 is TGTGCCAGCACCCGGTTTAGAAACACTGAAGCTTTCTTT. Combining the CDR3 with reference TRBV2 and TRBJ1-1 gives the whole variable domain EPEVTQTPSHQVTQMGQEVILRCVPISNHLYFYWYRQILGQKVEFLVSFYNNEISEKSEIFDDQFSVERPDGSNFTLKIRSTKLEDSAMYFCASTRFRNTEAFFGQGTRLTVV.

V and J are TRBV6-4 and TRBJ2-1; weak D call: TRBD2 (6 bases). The germline gives CDR1 MRHNA, CDR2 SNTAGT. This CDR3 is built from 15 residues. The ends were cut back, 0 bases at V and 5 bases at J, with 11 bases in the middle. CDR3 in amino acids: CASSDSTGAHNEQFF. CDR3 DNA sequence: TGTGCCAGCAGTGACTCGACGGGAGCCCACAATGAGCAGTTCTTC.